This entry features one T cell receptor (beta chain) sequence. The sample belongs to a study of blood T cell repertoires in COVID-19. Study summary: Acute-phase and convalescent COVID-19 samples originated in the United States, Italy and Spain. PBMCs, B-cell-depleted T cells, or T cells provided the cDNA or gDNA that made up the material.

Study processing details: Reference gene primers were amplified, and this amplification served to estimate nucleated cell counts. The method was immunoSEQ multiplex PCR; TCRdb's version includes in-frame clones alone and lacks a portion of them. V and J calls and clone size are as listed in that table; D and trimming were resolved from the DNA. The table shows some 250,000 clones, with 80% to 85% occurring only once. CDR1 is SGHTS, CDR2 YDEGEE, per germline. The CDR3 runs to 16 residues. V shed 5 bases, J shed 1 base, and the junction held 3 bases outside the gene matches. The sequence derives from a man aged 50 or older with active or convalescent COVID-19. The chain couples TRBV5-8 to TRBJ2-2; 12 bases fit TRBD1. The specimen was peripheral blood. Here the CDR3 DNA reads TGTGCCAGCAGGGGACAGGGGGCCTGGAACACCGGGGAGCTGTTTTTT. Its protein is CASRGQGAWNTGELFF.